This TCR beta chain was captured by sequencing in a study of T-cell reconstitution after alpha-beta-depleted transplantation in children. Preparation of the TCRbeta library used unique molecular identifiers. TCRdb ran MiXCR on the PCR reads and lists one entry per CDR3 protein. The profile shows about 690,000 distinct CDR3 sequences, roughly 15% of them singletons. The germline V gene encodes CDR1 MGHRA and CDR2 YSYEKL. CDR3 size: 19 residues. Unmatched junction bases numbered 9, after V lost 1 base and J lost 0 bases. This clonotype was seen only a few times. V gene TRBV4-1 combines with J gene TRBJ2-1, with 10 bases that match TRBD2. This clonotype was obtained from a human donor who donated a stem cell graft to a child with acute myeloid leukemia. Sequences were derived from PBMCs from the stem cell graft donor, sampled from the stem cell graft. The CDR3 DNA reads TGCGCCAGCAGCCAAGGAGGTAGCGGGGGGTCAAGCTCCTACAATGAGCAGTTCTTC. Protein sequence: CASSQGGSGGSSSYNEQFF.